The rows below give T cell receptor beta chains drawn from one sample of a study of cytomegalovirus exposure and HLA in healthy donors. TCRdb keeps only in-frame clones here, not all; method: immunoSEQ multiplex PCR. This table holds about 160,000 clones, around three quarters found once. Material: PBMCs. These receptors were obtained from a man aged 40-55 years in good health and CMV-seronegative. Both conserved end residues are part of each CDR3. The order of the fields is CDR3 protein, V gene, D gene, J gene. D genes are given only for firm matches.

CDR3aa: CASSYSWGQRTGELFF; v_gene: TRBV6-5; d_gene: .; j_gene: TRBJ2-2
CDR3aa: CASSDWGQGASEQFF; v_gene: TRBV6-1; d_gene: TRBD1; j_gene: TRBJ2-1
CDR3aa: CASSPGQGYSPLHF; v_gene: TRBV7-9; d_gene: TRBD1; j_gene: TRBJ1-6
CDR3aa: CASSESGREKLFF; v_gene: TRBV6-1; d_gene: .; j_gene: TRBJ1-4
CDR3aa: CASSLPRLAGYEQYF; v_gene: TRBV5-4; d_gene: TRBD2; j_gene: TRBJ2-7
CDR3aa: CATSPGIQETQYF; v_gene: TRBV6-1; d_gene: .; j_gene: TRBJ2-5
CDR3aa: CASSIRVTGANVLTF; v_gene: TRBV13; d_gene: .; j_gene: TRBJ2-6
CDR3aa: CASSSTATYEQYF; v_gene: TRBV28; d_gene: .; j_gene: TRBJ2-7
CDR3aa: CASSLLLRAGGYEQYF; v_gene: TRBV4-2; d_gene: TRBD2; j_gene: TRBJ2-7
CDR3aa: CASSPISGEGYEQYF; v_gene: TRBV6-5; d_gene: .; j_gene: TRBJ2-7
CDR3aa: CASSSKGQTKPQHF; v_gene: TRBV19; d_gene: .; j_gene: TRBJ1-5
CDR3aa: CASSPQGANEKLFF; v_gene: TRBV18; d_gene: TRBD1; j_gene: TRBJ1-4
CDR3aa: CASKLDYISYNEQFF; v_gene: TRBV2; d_gene: .; j_gene: TRBJ2-1
CDR3aa: CASSVNKIYEQYF; v_gene: TRBV2; d_gene: .; j_gene: TRBJ2-7
CDR3aa: CASSSRDREVSFF; v_gene: TRBV7-9; d_gene: TRBD1; j_gene: TRBJ1-1
CDR3aa: CASRYTGENQPQHF; v_gene: TRBV19; d_gene: TRBD1; j_gene: TRBJ1-5
CDR3aa: CASSRQNYTF; v_gene: TRBV6-6; d_gene: .; j_gene: TRBJ1-2
CDR3aa: CAWSSMWREDSYNEQFF; v_gene: TRBV30; d_gene: TRBD2; j_gene: TRBJ2-1
CDR3aa: CASTTPGREQFF; v_gene: TRBV28; d_gene: .; j_gene: TRBJ2-1
CDR3aa: CASRPTGPYEQYF; v_gene: TRBV7-9; d_gene: TRBD1; j_gene: TRBJ2-7
CDR3aa: CASSARNFDEQFF; v_gene: TRBV6-4; d_gene: .; j_gene: TRBJ2-1
CDR3aa: CAWVSGVNSPLHF; v_gene: TRBV30; d_gene: .; j_gene: TRBJ1-6
CDR3aa: CASSHNPQGLAEGSQYF; v_gene: TRBV4-1; d_gene: TRBD2; j_gene: TRBJ2-4
CDR3aa: CASSSWDNHNEQFF; v_gene: TRBV11-2; d_gene: .; j_gene: TRBJ2-1
CDR3aa: CASSPTGFYEQYF; v_gene: TRBV5-1; d_gene: .; j_gene: TRBJ2-7
CDR3aa: CASSLTRLNQPQHF; v_gene: TRBV28; d_gene: .; j_gene: TRBJ1-5
CDR3aa: CASSRDREGETQYF; v_gene: TRBV19; d_gene: TRBD1; j_gene: TRBJ2-5
CDR3aa: CASSLGLAGAGYEQFF; v_gene: TRBV7-2; d_gene: TRBD2; j_gene: TRBJ2-1
CDR3aa: CASSVGQGIVETQYF; v_gene: TRBV11-3; d_gene: TRBD1; j_gene: TRBJ2-5
CDR3aa: CASRLDENTIYF; v_gene: TRBV6-1; d_gene: .; j_gene: TRBJ1-3
CDR3aa: CAGALAGVGGETQYF; v_gene: TRBV6-1; d_gene: TRBD2; j_gene: TRBJ2-5
CDR3aa: CASSLAAGPGIQETQYF; v_gene: TRBV5-1; d_gene: .; j_gene: TRBJ2-5
CDR3aa: CASSYGQGTDTQYF; v_gene: TRBV7-2; d_gene: TRBD1; j_gene: TRBJ2-3
CDR3aa: CATITGELFF; v_gene: TRBV7-9; d_gene: .; j_gene: TRBJ2-2
CDR3aa: CASCRSSYNSPLHF; v_gene: TRBV6-5; d_gene: .; j_gene: TRBJ1-6
CDR3aa: CASSLREGPNTQYF; v_gene: TRBV6-1; d_gene: TRBD2; j_gene: TRBJ2-3
CDR3aa: CASSDSSGIYEQYF; v_gene: TRBV6-1; d_gene: TRBD2; j_gene: TRBJ2-7
CDR3aa: CARSLCFYRQETQYF; v_gene: TRBV5-3; d_gene: .; j_gene: TRBJ2-5
CDR3aa: CASSPPLTWLCYEQYF; v_gene: TRBV18; d_gene: .; j_gene: TRBJ2-7
CDR3aa: CASSIIAGGPGELFF; v_gene: TRBV19; d_gene: TRBD2; j_gene: TRBJ2-2
CDR3aa: CASSVTSRGNTGELFF; v_gene: TRBV7-2; d_gene: .; j_gene: TRBJ2-2
CDR3aa: CASSPLRTSGTYEQYF; v_gene: TRBV18; d_gene: TRBD2; j_gene: TRBJ2-7
CDR3aa: CASSPHRDGHEQYF; v_gene: TRBV7-6; d_gene: .; j_gene: TRBJ2-7
CDR3aa: CAISELAGELGSYEQYF; v_gene: TRBV10-3; d_gene: TRBD2; j_gene: TRBJ2-7
CDR3aa: CASSSQGAGAYEQYF; v_gene: TRBV27; d_gene: .; j_gene: TRBJ2-7
CDR3aa: CASMRGRGETQYF; v_gene: TRBV7-9; d_gene: TRBD1; j_gene: TRBJ2-5
CDR3aa: CASSQDYTEVRAPLYNEQFF; v_gene: TRBV4-3; d_gene: .; j_gene: TRBJ2-1
CDR3aa: CASSYSTSGRGNEQFF; v_gene: TRBV6-5; d_gene: TRBD2; j_gene: TRBJ2-1
CDR3aa: CASSSVWGDGRVDEQYF; v_gene: TRBV7-9; d_gene: TRBD2; j_gene: TRBJ2-7
CDR3aa: CASSQDLDRVFQPQHF; v_gene: TRBV14; d_gene: TRBD1; j_gene: TRBJ1-5
CDR3aa: CASSSRPSGEQFF; v_gene: TRBV11-3; d_gene: .; j_gene: TRBJ2-1
CDR3aa: CAWSGQGNTEAFF; v_gene: TRBV30; d_gene: TRBD1; j_gene: TRBJ1-1
CDR3aa: CASSPADRGAEAFF; v_gene: TRBV19; d_gene: TRBD1; j_gene: TRBJ1-1
CDR3aa: CASSFRGVGETQYF; v_gene: TRBV5-4; d_gene: TRBD2; j_gene: TRBJ2-5
CDR3aa: CASSHDREPPYEQYF; v_gene: TRBV27; d_gene: TRBD1; j_gene: TRBJ2-7
CDR3aa: CASTGRGHLNTEAFF; v_gene: TRBV2; d_gene: .; j_gene: TRBJ1-1
CDR3aa: CAWTPGGYGYTF; v_gene: TRBV30; d_gene: .; j_gene: TRBJ1-2
CDR3aa: CASSSGGWPQHF; v_gene: TRBV6-5; d_gene: .; j_gene: TRBJ1-5
CDR3aa: CSAQGGGPGEKLFF; v_gene: TRBV29-1; d_gene: .; j_gene: TRBJ1-4